A selection of T cell receptor beta chains follows, all from one sample in a study of radiotherapy plus CTLA-4 blockade in lung cancer. Method: immunoSEQ multiplex PCR; TCRdb's copy keeps in-frame clones and lacks some. Here the sample spans tens of thousands of clones, around 86% being singletons. Sequencing used peripheral blood, obtained from a patient treated with radiotherapy plus ipilimumab. The receptor set was obtained from a human donor with non-small cell lung cancer that progressed on radiotherapy plus ipilimumab. Both conserved end residues are part of each CDR3. D genes are given only for firm matches. Size is omitted from some rows. Given values are once, few, many or a class for expanded clones.

CDR3aa	CDR3nt	d_gene	abundance	v_gene	j_gene
CASSLTQGVQPQHF	TGTGCCAGCAGTTTGACACAGGGGGTACAGCCCCAGCATTTT	TRBD1	NA	TRBV27	TRBJ1-5
CASGLAGTGVENEQFF	TGTGCTAGTGGTTTGGCAGGGACAGGGGTGGAAAATGAGCAGTTCTTC	TRBD1	NA	TRBV12-5	TRBJ2-1
CASSFLKTGVRNTEAFF	TGCGCCAGCAGCTTCCTAAAGACAGGGGTTAGGAACACTGAAGCTTTCTTT	TRBD1	NA	TRBV5-1	TRBJ1-1
CASSMLGGGREKLFF	TGTGCCAGCAGTATGCTAGGGGGGGGTCGGGAAAAACTGTTTTTT	NA	NA	TRBV27	TRBJ1-4
CASSLRTGGANGYTF	TGTGCCAGCAGTCTAAGGACAGGGGGCGCGAATGGCTACACCTTC	TRBD1	NA	TRBV27	TRBJ1-2
CASSRDSYTDTQYF	TGTGCCAGCAGCCGGGACTCCTACACAGATACGCAGTATTTT	NA	NA	TRBV5-4	TRBJ2-3
CASSLPGPANEQFF	TGTGCCAGCAGTTTGCCAGGTCCGGCCAATGAGCAGTTCTTC	NA	NA	TRBV6-5	TRBJ2-1
CVSSESGSNQPQHF	TGTGTCAGCAGTGAATCCGGTAGCAATCAGCCCCAGCATTTT	NA	NA	TRBV25-1	TRBJ1-5
CASRGVGNTGELFF	TGTGCCAGCAGGGGGGTGGGGAACACCGGGGAGCTGTTTTTT	NA	NA	TRBV6-1	TRBJ2-2
CASSYRLAGPTDTQYF	TGTGCCAGCAGCTATAGACTAGCGGGCCCCACAGATACGCAGTATTTT	TRBD2	once	TRBV5-6	TRBJ2-3
CASSLPGQGAYNEQFF	TGTGCCAGCAGCCTCCCGGGACAGGGGGCCTACAATGAGCAGTTCTTC	TRBD1	NA	TRBV5-6	TRBJ2-1
CASRAPGSHTGELFF	TGTGCCAGTAGAGCCCCCGGGAGCCACACCGGGGAGCTGTTTTTT	NA	NA	TRBV19	TRBJ2-2
CASSLGGFGNQPQHF	TGTGCCAGCAGCTTGGGGGGCTTTGGCAATCAGCCCCAGCATTTT	NA	NA	TRBV5-6	TRBJ1-5
CASSLATTNTGELFF	TGCGCCAGCAGCTTGGCCACAACGAACACCGGGGAGCTGTTTTTT	NA	NA	TRBV5-1	TRBJ2-2
CASSLGMGVGGPSGANVLTF	TGTGCCAGCAGCTTGGGGATGGGAGTAGGGGGTCCCTCTGGGGCCAACGTCCTGACTTTC	NA	NA	TRBV5-4	TRBJ2-6
CASSYSTGSYNEQFF	TGTGCCAGCAGTTACTCAACAGGCTCCTACAATGAGCAGTTCTTC	NA	NA	TRBV6-5	TRBJ2-1
CASSDGAGSDEQYF	TGTGCCAGCAGTGATGGGGCAGGGTCCGACGAGCAGTACTTC	NA	NA	TRBV6-1	TRBJ2-7
CASSPGTSLYEQYF	TGTGCCAGCAGCCCGGGGACTAGTTTGTACGAGCAGTACTTC	TRBD2	NA	TRBV28	TRBJ2-7
CASSAAGRAGELFF	TGTGCCAGCAGTGCGGCAGGGCGGGCCGGGGAGCTGTTTTTT	NA	NA	TRBV2	TRBJ2-2
CASSFQPGEDTQYF	TGTGCCAGCAGCTTCCAGCCGGGGGAAGATACGCAGTATTTT	NA	NA	TRBV5-6	TRBJ2-3
CASSLAGPPGYTF	TGTGCCAGCAGTTTAGCCGGGCCCCCCGGCTACACCTTC	NA	few	TRBV27	TRBJ1-2
CASSGGPYLEGYTF	TGCGCCAGCAGCGGGGGCCCTTACCTTGAGGGCTACACCTTC	NA	NA	TRBV5-1	TRBJ1-2
CASSPTGGKNIQYF	TGTGCCAGCAGTCCGACAGGGGGAAAAAACATTCAGTACTTC	NA	NA	TRBV21-1	TRBJ2-4
CASRAGVSYNEQFF	TGCGCCAGCAGGGCGGGAGTTTCCTACAATGAGCAGTTCTTC	TRBD2	NA	TRBV27	TRBJ2-1
CASSLPPPAFYGYTF	TGTGCCAGCAGTCTCCCCCCCCCTGCTTTCTATGGCTACACCTTC	NA	NA	TRBV28	TRBJ1-2
CASSEFRDPQHF	TGCGCCAGCAGTGAGTTCCGTGACCCCCAGCATTTT	NA	once	TRBV10-2	TRBJ1-5
CASSLQVREQYF	TGTGCCAGCAGCCTACAAGTTCGCGAGCAGTACTTC	NA	NA	TRBV28	TRBJ2-7
CASRTDPYNEQFF	TGTGCCAGCCGGACAGACCCCTACAATGAGCAGTTCTTC	NA	NA	TRBV10-3	TRBJ2-1
CASSSGGGRRQPQHF	TGTGCCAGTAGTAGCGGGGGGGGGAGAAGACAGCCCCAGCATTTT	NA	once	TRBV19	TRBJ1-5
CASSGGQPNTGELFF	TGTGCCAGCAGCGGTGGACAGCCGAACACCGGGGAGCTGTTTTTT	NA	NA	TRBV11-2	TRBJ2-2
CAWRPGAQKDNEQFF	TGTGCCTGGAGGCCGGGTGCCCAGAAGGATAATGAGCAGTTCTTC	NA	NA	TRBV30	TRBJ2-1
CASSLMGQYNEQFF	TGTGCCAGCAGCTTAATGGGACAGTACAATGAGCAGTTCTTC	TRBD1	NA	TRBV13	TRBJ2-1
CASTAHGTMNTEAFF	TGTGCCAGCACCGCACACGGGACAATGAACACTGAAGCTTTCTTT	NA	NA	TRBV6-5	TRBJ1-1
CASSLLRNTGELFF	TGTGCCAGCAGCTTATTGAGGAACACCGGGGAGCTGTTTTTT	NA	once	TRBV11-2	TRBJ2-2
CSVRWTRGYTF	TGCAGCGTGAGGTGGACTCGCGGCTACACCTTC	NA	NA	TRBV29-1	TRBJ1-2
CASTPSVRSYNEQFF	TGTGCCAGCACCCCTTCGGTCCGCTCCTACAATGAGCAGTTCTTC	NA	NA	TRBV11-2	TRBJ2-1
CATRLGLLNTGELFF	TGTGCCACACGACTGGGGCTGCTGAACACCGGGGAGCTGTTTTTT	NA	NA	TRBV10-3	TRBJ2-2
CASTWTRAGETQYF	TGTGCCAGCACGTGGACTAGAGCAGGGGAGACCCAGTACTTC	TRBD2	NA	TRBV28	TRBJ2-5
CASSLRGTPSYNEQFF	TGTGCCAGTAGTCTTCGAGGGACTCCTTCCTACAATGAGCAGTTCTTC	NA	NA	TRBV19	TRBJ2-1
CASSVAGVAYNEQFF	TGTGCCAGCAGCGTAGCGGGAGTAGCCTACAATGAGCAGTTCTTC	NA	NA	TRBV9	TRBJ2-1
CATKRGGSANEKLFF	TGTGCCACCAAAAGAGGGGGTTCGGCTAATGAAAAACTGTTTTTT	NA	NA	TRBV6-5	TRBJ1-4
CASASGLAGGTSSYNEQFF	TGTGCCAGCGCCTCGGGACTAGCGGGAGGGACGAGCTCCTACAATGAGCAGTTCTTC	TRBD2	NA	TRBV28	TRBJ2-1
CASSEQGLGEQYF	TGTGCCAGCAGTGAACAGGGACTCGGCGAGCAGTACTTC	NA	NA	TRBV6-4	TRBJ2-7
CASSRDWYNEQFF	TGTGCCAGCAGCCGGGACTGGTACAATGAGCAGTTCTTC	NA	once	TRBV5-8	TRBJ2-1
CASSTPQGAGELFF	TGTGCCAGCAGTACACCACAGGGGGCCGGGGAGCTGTTTTTT	TRBD1	NA	TRBV28	TRBJ2-2
CASSRPGRGYTF	TGTGCCAGCAGTCGTCCTGGCCGGGGCTACACCTTC	NA	NA	TRBV28	TRBJ1-2
CASSFGLNEKLFF	TGTGCCAGCAGTTTCGGGCTAAATGAAAAACTGTTTTTT	NA	few	TRBV28	TRBJ1-4
CASSQPSTGVYNEQFF	TGCGCCAGCAGCCAACCCAGTACGGGGGTGTACAATGAGCAGTTCTTC	NA	NA	TRBV4-1	TRBJ2-1
CATLSEWVAGELFF	TGCGCCACCTTATCGGAATGGGTCGCCGGGGAGCTGTTTTTT	NA	once	TRBV10-2	TRBJ2-2
CASTPGTDTQYF	TGTGCCAGCACCCCGGGGACAGATACGCAGTATTTT	NA	NA	TRBV11-2	TRBJ2-3
CASSLMEGIDIQYF	TGTGCCAGCAGTTTAATGGAGGGCATAGACATTCAGTACTTC	NA	NA	TRBV27	TRBJ2-4